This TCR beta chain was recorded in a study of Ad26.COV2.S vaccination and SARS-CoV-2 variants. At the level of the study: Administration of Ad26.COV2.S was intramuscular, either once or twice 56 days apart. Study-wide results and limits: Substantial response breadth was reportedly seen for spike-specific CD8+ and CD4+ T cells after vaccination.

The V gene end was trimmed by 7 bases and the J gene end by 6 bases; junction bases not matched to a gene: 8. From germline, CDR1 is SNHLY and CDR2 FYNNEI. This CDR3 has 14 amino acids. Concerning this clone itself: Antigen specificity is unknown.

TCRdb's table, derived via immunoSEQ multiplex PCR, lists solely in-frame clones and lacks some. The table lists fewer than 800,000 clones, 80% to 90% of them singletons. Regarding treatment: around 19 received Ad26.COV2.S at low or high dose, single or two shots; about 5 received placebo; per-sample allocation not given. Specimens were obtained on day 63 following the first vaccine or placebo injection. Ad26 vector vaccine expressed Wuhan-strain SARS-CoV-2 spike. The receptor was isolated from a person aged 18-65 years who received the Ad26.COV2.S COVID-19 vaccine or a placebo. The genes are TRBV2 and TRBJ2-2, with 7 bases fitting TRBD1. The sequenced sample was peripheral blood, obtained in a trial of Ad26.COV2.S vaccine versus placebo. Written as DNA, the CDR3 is TGTGCCAGCAAACGGGACAGCAACGCCGGGGAGCTGTTTTTT. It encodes CASKRDSNAGELFF.